Included here is one TCR beta chain sequence, with context. Its antigen is currently unknown. The data stem from a study of identical twins. Each CDR3 protein gets one entry after TCRdb re-called the 5' RACE reads with MiXCR. The data show some 240,000 distinct CDR3 sequences, roughly 8% seen once. The CDR3 runs 15 residues. Trimming at V came to 4 bases and at J to 3 bases, leaving 3 bases not matched to a gene. Study-wide results and limits: High-abundance cord blood beta clonotypes had fewer insertions; memory repertoires showed none. Out-of-frame alpha sequences that twins shared showed excess low generation probability. Sequences that were beta out-of-frame showed weaker excess twin sharing.

The sample also formed part of further work on yellow fever vaccine responses in identical twins.

Sequenced input: CD8+ T cells sorted from blood. The V gene is TRBV12-3 or TRBV12-4, the J gene TRBJ2-7; 13 positions agree with TRBD2. The receptor was isolated from a woman aged 18 to 35 in good health. CDR3 DNA sequence: TGTGCCAGCAGTTGGACTAGCGGGGGAGTCTACGAGCAGTACTTC. This encodes CASSWTSGGVYEQYF.